Given below is one T cell receptor beta chain in context. This entry is derived from a study of beta chain features in type 1 diabetes. Germline V lookup: CDR1 LNHNV, CDR2 YYDKDF (reference sequence). Trimming shortened V by 0 bases and J by 9 bases, and 15 bases separated the two germline ends. The CDR3 has 15 residues. The entirety of the isolated RNA underwent reverse transcription, so expressed TCRB transcripts were sequenced. Using immunoSEQ multiplex PCR, the repertoire was profiled, and TCRdb retains in-frame clones only, with some absent. The sample has 860,000 or so clones, roughly 15% seen once.

The sample was naive CD4+ T cells from blood. This chain joins TRBV15 and TRBJ2-1; D is undetermined. The receptor comes from a young woman in good health. The CDR3 protein is CATSREASEKGEQFF. The DNA for the CDR3 is TGTGCCACCAGCAGAGAGGCCAGCGAAAAGGGTGAGCAGTTCTTC.